The entry below describes one T cell receptor beta chain. The antigen is undetermined. Repertoires were generated with immunoSEQ multiplex PCR, while TCRdb's copy carries only in-frame clones and drops some. The sample lists approximately 17,000 clones, over 50% seen once, with about an eighth in the top ten. The record originates from a study of T cell clonotyping in hematopoietic cell transplantation. Points from the study as a whole: At the given depth, recipient repertoires were over 95% de novo clonotypes. Recipient TCR diversity dropped after transplant; expanded clonotypes rose from day 30 to 180.

Germline loops: CDR1 SGHTA, CDR2 FQGTGA. The CDR3 has 16 residues. V shed 5 bases and J 1 base; nucleotides not matched to a gene: 10. Sequences were derived from PBMCs, sampled 30 days after allogeneic stem cell transplant. The chain joins TRBV7-3 to TRBJ2-5, with 7 bases identical to TRBD1. This sequence was found in a male patient between 50 and 60 years old who had an allogeneic stem cell transplant from an unrelated donor, so T cells may come from the graft donor. Some clones in this sample may be carry-over from other donors' samples. CDR3 sequence reads: CASSKTGTALQETQYF. DNA for the CDR3: TGTGCCAGCAGCAAAACCGGGACAGCGCTCCAAGAGACCCAGTACTTC.